One sample yielded the 14 T cell receptor beta chains listed below, sequenced in a study of cytomegalovirus exposure and HLA in healthy donors. Both 60 Vbeta primers and 13 Jbeta primers went into the PCR. Produced via immunoSEQ multiplex PCR; TCRdb's table is partial and in-frame only. The table shows 120,000 to 150,000 clones, with roughly 73% occurring only once. Sequenced input: PBMCs. Every receptor here comes from a woman between 18 and 29 years old in good health and CMV-seronegative.

The chain combines TRBV11-2 with TRBJ2-1; TRBD2 agrees at 11 bases. CDR3 length equals 17 residues. The germline V gene encodes CDR1 SGHAT and CDR2 FQNNGV. The junction had 6 bases not matched to a gene; V was cut back by 5 bases and J by 0 bases. In DNA form, the CDR3 reads TGTGCCAGCAGCATGGGACTAGCGGCTTTCTCCTACAATGAGCAGTTCTTC. It yields the protein CASSMGLAAFSYNEQFF.

The V gene is TRBV4-2, the J gene TRBJ2-6, with 15 bases fitting TRBD2. V trimming: 0 bases; J trimming: 0 bases; junction bases outside the gene matches: 3. The CDR3 is made up of 20 amino acids. CDR1 LGHNA and CDR2 YNFKEQ come from the germline V gene. CDR3 residues: CASSQDRGLAGGSGANVLTF. The CDR3 DNA is TGTGCCAGCAGCCAAGATAGGGGACTAGCGGGGGGCTCTGGGGCCAACGTCCTGACTTTC.

The rearrangement links TRBV18 to TRBJ1-1; TRBD1 might be the D (6 bases). CDR3 size: 14 residues. CDR1 is KGHSH and CDR2 is LQKENI in the germline V gene. V was clipped by 6 bases and J by 1 base, with 12 bases between them. As DNA, the CDR3 is TGTGCCAGCTCTACAGGGTTTGGGAACACTGAAGCTTTCTTT. Translating gives CASSTGFGNTEAFF.

The genes are TRBV7-8 and TRBJ1-1; D gene unclear. With 0 bases removed from V and 11 bases from J, the gap between germline ends came to 16 bases. CDR3 length: 14 amino acids. Germline assignment: CDR1 SGHVS and CDR2 FQNEAQ. CDR3: CASSLAITTGKAFF. CDR3 nucleotide sequence: TGTGCCAGCAGCTTAGCAATAACGACGGGAAAGGCTTTCTTT.

This chain joins TRBV5-4 and TRBJ2-7, with 10 bases aligning to TRBD1. CDR1 and CDR2 (germline): SGHNT, YYREEE (reference sequence). V was clipped by 4 bases and J by 4 bases; unmatched bases: 8. The CDR3 extends over 15 amino acids. The CDR3 coding sequence is TGTGCCAGCAGCCAAGGAGGGACAGGGGTGTACGAGCAGTACTTC. Its translation is CASSQGGTGVYEQYF.

The chain uses TRBV28 and TRBJ2-7; TRBD2 aligns across 13 bases. V gave up 8 bases and J gave up 2 bases; unmatched junction bases: 9. The V gene's germline CDR1 is MDHEN and CDR2 SYDVKM. This CDR3 spans 16 amino acids. The DNA for the CDR3 is TGTGCCAGCGGGTTAATCGGGACTAGCGGGGCCTACGAGCAGTACTTC. This sequence encodes CASGLIGTSGAYEQYF.

This clone came up many times. This chain joins TRBV2 and TRBJ2-1, with TRBD2 matching over 12 bases. The CDR3 has 15 amino acids. The V gene's germline CDR1 is SNHLY and CDR2 FYNNEI. Trimming removed 7 bases from V and 7 bases from J; junction bases left unmatched: 8. CDR3 in DNA: TGTGCCAGCAATCCAGGACTAGCGGGGCCTAATGAGCAGTTCTTC. Residues: CASNPGLAGPNEQFF.

On this clone itself: A junction end diverges from the germline sequence, so it may reflect a read error. The identical CDR3 is also encoded by other nucleotide sequences in the sample. The gene calls are TRBV29-1 and TRBJ2-3; D possibly corresponds to TRBD1 (5 bases). The CDR3 is made up of 12 amino acids. The V gene's germline CDR1 is SQVTM and CDR2 ANQGSEA. The CDR3 coding sequence is TGCAGCGTTGCACAGGTCACAGATACGCAGTACTTT. Amino acid sequence: CSVAQVTDTQYF.

A single count supports this clone. V gene TRBV15 combines with J gene TRBJ2-1, with 8 bases that match TRBD2. The V and J ends lost 3 bases and 5 bases, in that order; junction bases with no gene match: 9. The CDR3 consists of 16 residues. CDR1 LNHNV and CDR2 YYDKDF come from the germline V gene (reference sequence). This CDR3 is CATSRRSGSPHNEQFF. CDR3 DNA: TGTGCCACCAGCAGGAGGAGCGGGAGTCCACACAATGAGCAGTTCTTC.

This clone was observed once. The V and J genes are TRBV19 and TRBJ1-3; weak D call: TRBD1 (6 bases). V lost 6 bases and J 0 bases, leaving 12 bases between the germline ends. This CDR3 region has 15 residues. Germline CDR1 LNHDA, CDR2 SQIVND (reference sequence). The CDR3 DNA sequence: TGTGCCAGTAGCATTCGGGACAACTCTGGAAACACCATATATTTT. Protein sequence: CASSIRDNSGNTIYF.

The rearrangement uses TRBV7-2 and TRBJ1-3; no firm D call. This CDR3 region has 16 residues. V was cut by 2 bases and J by 2 bases, with 13 bases left in between. Germline CDR1 reads SGHTA; CDR2 reads FQGNSA. CDR3 residues: CASSLSSGNTGNTIYF. DNA for the CDR3: TGTGCCAGCAGCTTATCTTCCGGGAACACTGGAAACACCATATATTTT.

This clone was counted a few times. This chain links TRBV28 with TRBJ1-1, with 7 bases fitting TRBD1. J was trimmed by 7 bases and V by 7 bases; bases with no gene match: 9. Per germline, CDR1 MDHEN and CDR2 SYDVKM. CDR3 length equals 13 residues. The chain's CDR3 is CASISDRRGEAFF. The CDR3 DNA is TGTGCCAGCATTTCGGACAGGAGGGGTGAAGCTTTCTTT.

This clone appeared a few times. The rearrangement joins TRBV5-4 to TRBJ2-2; possible D gene TRBD1, 5 bases. Germline V lookup: CDR1 SGHNT, CDR2 YYREEE (reference sequence). Trimming pared 3 bases from V and 1 base from J, leaving 7 bases between. The CDR3 extends over 14 amino acids. DNA for the CDR3: TGTGCCAGCAGCTCAGGACAGAACACCGGGGAGCTGTTTTTT. It yields the protein CASSSGQNTGELFF.

The V and J genes are TRBV5-1 and TRBJ2-5; the match to TRBD2 covers 8 bases. Looked up from germline, CDR1 is SGHRS and CDR2 is YFSETQ. The CDR3 runs to 16 residues. The V gene end was trimmed by 6 bases and the J gene end by 0 bases; junction bases not matched to a gene: 10. The CDR3 loop reads CASIRGGTGHQETQYF. CDR3 coding DNA: TGCGCCAGCATCCGGGGGGGGACCGGGCACCAAGAGACCCAGTACTTC.